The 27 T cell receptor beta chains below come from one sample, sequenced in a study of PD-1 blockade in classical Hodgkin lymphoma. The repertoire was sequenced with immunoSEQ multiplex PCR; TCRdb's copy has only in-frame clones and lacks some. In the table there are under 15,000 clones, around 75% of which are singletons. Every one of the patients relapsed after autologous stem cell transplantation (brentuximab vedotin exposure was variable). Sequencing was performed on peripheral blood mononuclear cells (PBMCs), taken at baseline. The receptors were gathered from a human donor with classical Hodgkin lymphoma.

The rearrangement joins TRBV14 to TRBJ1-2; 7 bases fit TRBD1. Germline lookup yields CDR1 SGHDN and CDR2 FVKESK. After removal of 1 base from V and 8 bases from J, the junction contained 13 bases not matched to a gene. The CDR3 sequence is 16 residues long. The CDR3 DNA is TGTGCCAGCAGCCAAGTAGGGGGCGCGTCCTCTTGGGGCTACACCTTC. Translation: CASSQVGGASSWGYTF.

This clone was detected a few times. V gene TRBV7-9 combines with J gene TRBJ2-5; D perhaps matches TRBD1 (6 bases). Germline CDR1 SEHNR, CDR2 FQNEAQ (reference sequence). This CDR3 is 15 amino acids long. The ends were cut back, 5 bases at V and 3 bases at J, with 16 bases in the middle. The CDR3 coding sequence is TGTGCCAGCAGCCAAACCGGGACACCGAAAGAGACCCAGTACTTC. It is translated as CASSQTGTPKETQYF. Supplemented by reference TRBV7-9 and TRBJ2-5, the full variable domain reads DTGVSQNPRHKITKRGQNVTFRCDPISEHNRLYWYRQTLGQGPEFLTYFQNEAQLEKSRLLSDRFSAERPKGSFSTLEIQRTEQGDSAMYLCASSQTGTPKETQYFGPGTRLLVL.

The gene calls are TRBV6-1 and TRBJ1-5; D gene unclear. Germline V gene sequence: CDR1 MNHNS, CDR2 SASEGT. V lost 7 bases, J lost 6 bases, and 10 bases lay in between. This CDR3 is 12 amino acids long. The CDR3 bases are TGTGCCAGCATGGTCGGGTTTCAGCCCCAGCATTTT. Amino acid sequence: CASMVGFQPQHF.

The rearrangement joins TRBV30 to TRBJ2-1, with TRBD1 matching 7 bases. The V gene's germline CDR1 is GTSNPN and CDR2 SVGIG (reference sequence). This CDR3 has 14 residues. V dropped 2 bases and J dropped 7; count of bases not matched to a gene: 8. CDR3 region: CAWSTGQDRNEQFF. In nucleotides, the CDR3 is TGTGCCTGGAGTACCGGACAGGACAGGAATGAGCAGTTCTTC.

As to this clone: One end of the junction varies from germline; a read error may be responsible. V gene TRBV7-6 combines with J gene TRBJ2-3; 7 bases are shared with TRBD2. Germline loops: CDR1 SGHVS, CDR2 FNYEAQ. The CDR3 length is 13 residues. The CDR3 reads CASSLASGLVYYF. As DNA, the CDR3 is TGTGCCAGCAGCCTAGCGTCCGGACTAGTCTATTATTTT.

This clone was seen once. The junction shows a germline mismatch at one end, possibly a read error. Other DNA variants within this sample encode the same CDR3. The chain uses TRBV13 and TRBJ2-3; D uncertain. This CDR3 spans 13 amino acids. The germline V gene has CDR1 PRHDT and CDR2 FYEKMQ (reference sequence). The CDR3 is CASSLSPRDTQYF. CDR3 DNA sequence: TGTGCCAGCAGCTTGAGCCCGAGAGATACGCAATATTTT.

CDR3 in DNA: TGTGCCAGCAGGCGGGGGGATACGCAGTATTTT. Amino acid sequence: CASRRGDTQYF. The genes are TRBV6-6 and TRBJ2-3; TRBD2 matches at 7 bases. Germline CDR1 MNHNY, CDR2 SVGAGI (reference sequence). The V and J ends lost 6 bases and 6 bases, in that order; junction bases with no gene match: 0. CDR3 length: 11 amino acids.

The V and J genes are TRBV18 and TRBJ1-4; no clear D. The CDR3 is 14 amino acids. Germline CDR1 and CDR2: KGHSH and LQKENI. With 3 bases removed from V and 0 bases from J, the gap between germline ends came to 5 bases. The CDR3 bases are TGTGCCAGCTCACCGGGAGCAACTAATGAAAAACTGTTTTTT. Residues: CASSPGATNEKLFF.

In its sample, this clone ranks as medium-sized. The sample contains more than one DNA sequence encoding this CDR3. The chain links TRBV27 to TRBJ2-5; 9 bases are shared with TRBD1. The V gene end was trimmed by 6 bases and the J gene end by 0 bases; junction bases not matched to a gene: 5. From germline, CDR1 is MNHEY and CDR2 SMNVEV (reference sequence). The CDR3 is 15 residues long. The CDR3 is CASSRDRGYQETQYF. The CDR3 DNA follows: TGTGCCAGCAGCCGTGACAGGGGGTACCAAGAGACCCAGTACTTC.

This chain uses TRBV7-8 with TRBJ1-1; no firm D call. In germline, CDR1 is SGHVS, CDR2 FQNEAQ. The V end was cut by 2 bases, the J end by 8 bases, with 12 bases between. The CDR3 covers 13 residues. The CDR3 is CASSLLADGEAFF. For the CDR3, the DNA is TGTGCCAGCAGCTTACTTGCGGACGGGGAAGCTTTCTTT.

The CDR3 coding sequence is TGTGCCAGCAGCTTAGAGGACAGGGCTAGCGAGCAGTACTTC. This sequence encodes CASSLEDRASEQYF. The rearrangement links TRBV7-9 to TRBJ2-7; 8 nucleotides line up with TRBD1. Trimming removed 1 base from V and 6 bases from J; junction bases left unmatched: 5. This CDR3 spans 14 amino acids. Germline values: CDR1 SEHNR, CDR2 FQNEAQ (reference sequence).

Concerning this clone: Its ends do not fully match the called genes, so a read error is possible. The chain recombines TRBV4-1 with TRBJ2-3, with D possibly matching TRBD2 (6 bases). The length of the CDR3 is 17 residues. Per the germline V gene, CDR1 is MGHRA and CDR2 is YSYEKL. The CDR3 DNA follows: TGCGCCAGCAGCCTCGGCTCCGGGACTCCCCCCACAGATACGCAGTTTTTT. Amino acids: CASSLGSGTPPTDTQFF.

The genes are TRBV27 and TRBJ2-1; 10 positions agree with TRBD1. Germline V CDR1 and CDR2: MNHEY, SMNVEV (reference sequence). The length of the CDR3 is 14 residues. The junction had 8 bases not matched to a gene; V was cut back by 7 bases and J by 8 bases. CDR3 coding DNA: TGTGCCAGCACCCGGGACAGGGGTCGCGATGAGCAGTTCTTC. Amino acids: CASTRDRGRDEQFF.

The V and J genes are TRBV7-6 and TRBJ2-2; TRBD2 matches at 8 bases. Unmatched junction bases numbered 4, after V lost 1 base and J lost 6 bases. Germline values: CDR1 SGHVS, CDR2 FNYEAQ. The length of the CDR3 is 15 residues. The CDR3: CASSLGSGGAGELFF. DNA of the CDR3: TGTGCCAGCAGCTTAGGATCGGGAGGGGCCGGGGAGCTGTTTTTT.

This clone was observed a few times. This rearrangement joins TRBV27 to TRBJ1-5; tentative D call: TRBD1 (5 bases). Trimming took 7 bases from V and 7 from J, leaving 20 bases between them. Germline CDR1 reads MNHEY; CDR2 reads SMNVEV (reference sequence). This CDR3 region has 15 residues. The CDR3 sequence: CASKGYGGLGQPQHF. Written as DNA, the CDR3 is TGTGCCAGCAAAGGGTACGGGGGGTTAGGACAGCCCCAGCATTTT.

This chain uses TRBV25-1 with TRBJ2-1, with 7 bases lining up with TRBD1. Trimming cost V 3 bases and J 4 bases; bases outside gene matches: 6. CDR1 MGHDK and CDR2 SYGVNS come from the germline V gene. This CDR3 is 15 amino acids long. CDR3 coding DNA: TGTGCCAGCAGTGACCCGGGACAGCCTTACAATGAGCAGTTCTTC. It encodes CASSDPGQPYNEQFF.

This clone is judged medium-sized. The CDR3 reads CASSLGREQYF. CDR3 DNA sequence: TGTGCCAGCAGCTTAGGTAGGGAGCAGTACTTC. The chain is built from TRBV7-8 and TRBJ2-7, with no clear D. Trimming cost V 1 base and J 7 bases, with 5 bases left between them. This CDR3 comprises 11 residues. CDR1 is SGHVS, CDR2 FQNEAQ, per germline. Combining the CDR3 with reference TRBV7-8 and TRBJ2-7 gives the whole variable domain GAGVSQSPRYKVAKRGQDVALRCDPISGHVSLFWYQQALGQGPEFLTYFQNEAQLDKSGLPSDRFFAERPEGSVSTLKIQRTQQEDSAVYLCASSLGREQYFGPGTRLTVT.

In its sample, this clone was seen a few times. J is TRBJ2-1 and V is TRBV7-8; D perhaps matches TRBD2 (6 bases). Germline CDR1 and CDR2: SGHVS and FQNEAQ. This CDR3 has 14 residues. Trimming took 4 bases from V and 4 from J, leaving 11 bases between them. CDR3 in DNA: TGTGCCAGCAGCTCGGGACTGAAATACAATGAGCAGTTCTTC. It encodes CASSSGLKYNEQFF.

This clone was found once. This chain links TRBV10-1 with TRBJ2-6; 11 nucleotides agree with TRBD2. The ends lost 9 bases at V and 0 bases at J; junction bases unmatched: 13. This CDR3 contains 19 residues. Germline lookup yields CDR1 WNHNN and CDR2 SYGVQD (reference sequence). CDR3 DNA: TGCGCCAGTTCTAGCGGGAGGATAGTTTTTGGCTCTGGGGCCAACGTCCTGACTTTC. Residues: CASSSGRIVFGSGANVLTF.

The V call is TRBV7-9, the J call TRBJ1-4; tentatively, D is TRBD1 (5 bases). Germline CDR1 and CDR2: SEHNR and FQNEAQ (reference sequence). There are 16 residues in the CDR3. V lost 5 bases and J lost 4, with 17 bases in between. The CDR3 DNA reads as TGTGCCAGCAGCCATAGGGCGGGACGGTATAATGAAAAACTGTTTTTT. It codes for CASSHRAGRYNEKLFF.

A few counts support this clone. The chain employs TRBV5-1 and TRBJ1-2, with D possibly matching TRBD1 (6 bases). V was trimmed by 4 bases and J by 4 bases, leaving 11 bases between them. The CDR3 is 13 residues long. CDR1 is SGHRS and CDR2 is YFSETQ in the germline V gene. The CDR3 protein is CASSPATGYGYTF. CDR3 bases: TGCGCCAGCAGCCCCGCGACAGGCTATGGCTACACCTTC.

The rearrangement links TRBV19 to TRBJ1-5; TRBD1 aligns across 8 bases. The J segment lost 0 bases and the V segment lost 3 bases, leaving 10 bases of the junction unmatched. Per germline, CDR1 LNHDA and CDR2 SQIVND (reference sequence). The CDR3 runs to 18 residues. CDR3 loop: CASSIRTGTGYSNQPQHF. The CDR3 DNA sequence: TGTGCCAGTAGTATCCGGACAGGGACGGGATATAGCAATCAGCCCCAGCATTTT.

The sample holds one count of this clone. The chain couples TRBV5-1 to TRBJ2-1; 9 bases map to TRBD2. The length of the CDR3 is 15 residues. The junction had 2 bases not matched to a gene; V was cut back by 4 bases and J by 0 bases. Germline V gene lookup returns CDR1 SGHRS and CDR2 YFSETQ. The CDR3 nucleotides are TGCGCCAGCAGCGTTAGCGGGAGCTCCTACAATGAGCAGTTCTTC. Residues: CASSVSGSSYNEQFF.

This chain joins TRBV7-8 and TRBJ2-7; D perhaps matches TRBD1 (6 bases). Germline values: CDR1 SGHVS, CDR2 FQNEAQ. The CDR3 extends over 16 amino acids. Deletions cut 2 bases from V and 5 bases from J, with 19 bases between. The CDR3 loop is CASSLPSAGVDHEQYF. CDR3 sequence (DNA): TGTGCCAGCAGCTTACCGTCGGCAGGGGTGGACCACGAGCAGTACTTC.

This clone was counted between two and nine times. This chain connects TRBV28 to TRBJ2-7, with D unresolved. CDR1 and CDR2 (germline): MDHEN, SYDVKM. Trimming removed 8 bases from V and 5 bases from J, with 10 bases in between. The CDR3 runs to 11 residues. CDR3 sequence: CASGYRDEQYF. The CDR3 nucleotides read TGTGCCAGCGGTTACAGAGACGAGCAGTACTTC.

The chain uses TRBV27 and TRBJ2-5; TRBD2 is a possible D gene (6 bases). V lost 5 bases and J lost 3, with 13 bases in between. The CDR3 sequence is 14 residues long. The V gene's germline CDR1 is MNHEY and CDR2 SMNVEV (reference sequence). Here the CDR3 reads CASSARLGKETQYF. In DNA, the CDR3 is TGTGCCAGCAGTGCGAGACTAGGTAAAGAGACCCAGTACTTC.

The CDR3 sequence: CASSPDRNEQFF. Here the CDR3 DNA reads TGTGCCAGCAGCCCGGACAGAAATGAGCAGTTCTTC. The chain employs TRBV5-5 and TRBJ2-1; D perhaps matches TRBD1 (6 bases). Germline CDR1 SGHKS, CDR2 YYEKEE (reference sequence). Trimming stripped 4 bases from V and 7 bases from J, with 9 bases between. CDR3 size: 12 residues.